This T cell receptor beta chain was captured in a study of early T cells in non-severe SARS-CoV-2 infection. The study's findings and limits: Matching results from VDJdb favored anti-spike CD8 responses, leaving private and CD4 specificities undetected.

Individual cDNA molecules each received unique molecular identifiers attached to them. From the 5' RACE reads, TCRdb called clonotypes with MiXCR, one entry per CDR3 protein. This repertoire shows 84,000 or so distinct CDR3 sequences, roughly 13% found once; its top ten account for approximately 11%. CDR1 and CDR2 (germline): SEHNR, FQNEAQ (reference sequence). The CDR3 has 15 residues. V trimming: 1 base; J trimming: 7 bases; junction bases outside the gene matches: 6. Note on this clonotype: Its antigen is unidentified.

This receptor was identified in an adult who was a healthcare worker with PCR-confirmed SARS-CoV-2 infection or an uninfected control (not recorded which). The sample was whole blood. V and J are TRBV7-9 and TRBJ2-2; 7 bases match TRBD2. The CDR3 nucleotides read TGTGCCAGCAGCTTAGTGGCTAGCGGCGTCGGGGAGCTGTTTTTT. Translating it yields CASSLVASGVGELFF.